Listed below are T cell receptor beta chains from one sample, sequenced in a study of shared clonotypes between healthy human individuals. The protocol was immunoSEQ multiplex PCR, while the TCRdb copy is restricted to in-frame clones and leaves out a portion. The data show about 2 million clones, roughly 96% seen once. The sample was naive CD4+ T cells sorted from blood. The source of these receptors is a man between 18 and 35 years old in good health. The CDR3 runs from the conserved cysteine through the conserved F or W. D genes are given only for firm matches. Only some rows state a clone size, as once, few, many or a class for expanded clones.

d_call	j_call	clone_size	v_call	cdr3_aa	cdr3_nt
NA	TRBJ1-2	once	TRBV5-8	CASSLLYGYTF	TGTGCCAGCAGCTTGCTCTATGGCTACACCTTC
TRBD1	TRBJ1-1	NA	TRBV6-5	CASSASTGGTEAFF	TGTGCCAGCAGTGCATCTACAGGGGGCACTGAAGCTTTCTTT
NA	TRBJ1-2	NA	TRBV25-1	CATTGPYGYTF	TGTGCCACCACCGGGCCGTATGGCTACACCTTC
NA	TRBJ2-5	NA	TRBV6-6	CASSYMEPRETQYF	TGTGCCAGCAGTTACATGGAACCTCGGGAGACCCAGTACTTC
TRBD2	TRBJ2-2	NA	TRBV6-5	CASSYPAGGQKGELFF	TGTGCCAGCAGTTATCCAGCGGGAGGTCAGAAGGGGGAGCTGTTTTTT
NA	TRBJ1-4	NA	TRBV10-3	CAISDRLNEKLFF	TGTGCCATCAGTGACAGACTTAATGAAAAACTGTTTTTT
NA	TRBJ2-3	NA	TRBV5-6	CASSLRPTDTQYF	TGTGCCAGCAGCTTGAGGCCGACAGATACGCAGTATTTT
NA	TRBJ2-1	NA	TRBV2	CASSPRGREGNEQFF	TGTGCCAGCAGTCCCAGGGGGCGGGAGGGCAATGAGCAGTTCTTC
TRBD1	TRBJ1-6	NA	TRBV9	CASSAGRQGSYNSPLHF	TGTGCCAGCAGCGCCGGACGACAGGGCTCCTATAATTCACCCCTCCACTTT
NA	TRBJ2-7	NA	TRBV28	CASSLPGEDYEQYF	TGTGCCAGCAGTTTACCAGGGGAGGACTACGAGCAGTACTTC
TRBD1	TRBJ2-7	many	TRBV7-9	CASSLGDRTYEQYF	TGTGCCAGCAGCTTAGGGGACAGAACCTACGAGCAGTACTTC
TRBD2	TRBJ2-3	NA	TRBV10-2	CASSRHSGKGTDTQYF	TGCGCCAGCAGCCGCCATAGCGGGAAAGGCACAGATACGCAGTATTTT
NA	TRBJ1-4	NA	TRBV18	CASSQGATNEKLFF	TGTGCCAGCTCACAGGGGGCAACTAATGAAAAACTGTTTTTT
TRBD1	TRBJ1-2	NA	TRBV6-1	CASRPTGGIRYTF	TGTGCCAGCAGACCCACAGGGGGGATTCGCTACACCTTC
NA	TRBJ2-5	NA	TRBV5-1	CASRDPRTQETQYF	TGCGCCAGCAGAGACCCCAGGACTCAAGAGACCCAGTACTTC
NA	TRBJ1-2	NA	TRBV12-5	CASGSYSGYGYTF	TGTGCTAGTGGTAGTTACTCAGGGTATGGCTACACCTTC
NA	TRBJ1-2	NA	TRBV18	CASSPGRNNYGYTF	TGTGCCAGCTCACCGGGTAGAAACAACTATGGCTACACCTTC
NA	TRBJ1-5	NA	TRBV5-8	CASSFKGTGTANQPQHF	TGTGCCAGCAGCTTCAAGGGAACTGGTACTGCGAATCAGCCCCAGCATTTT
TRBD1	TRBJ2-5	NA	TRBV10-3	CAISGPAGGVETQYF	TGTGCCATCAGTGGACCGGCAGGGGGCGTCGAGACCCAGTACTTC
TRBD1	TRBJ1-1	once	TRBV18	CASSPQWAGGGRDTEAFF	TGTGCCAGCTCACCACAGTGGGCAGGGGGCGGCAGGGACACTGAAGCTTTCTTT
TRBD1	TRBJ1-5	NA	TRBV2	CASSEGGQGNQPQHF	TGTGCCAGCAGTGAGGGGGGACAGGGAAATCAGCCCCAGCATTTT
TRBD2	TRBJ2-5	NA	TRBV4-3	CASSQTATSGSFSGTQYF	TGCGCCAGCAGCCAAACCGCCACTAGCGGGAGTTTCTCTGGGACCCAGTACTTC
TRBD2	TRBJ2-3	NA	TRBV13	CASSFLTSGTPDTQYF	TGTGCCAGCAGCTTCCTTACTAGCGGGACCCCAGATACGCAGTATTTT
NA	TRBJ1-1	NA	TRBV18	CASSPQQMNTEAFF	TGTGCCAGCTCACCACAACAGATGAACACTGAAGCTTTCTTT
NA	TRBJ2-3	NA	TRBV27	CATKKRSTDTQYF	TGTGCCACCAAAAAGCGGAGCACAGATACGCAGTATTTT